This T cell receptor (beta chain) was documented in a study of T cell responses to AZD1222 COVID-19 vaccine. Points from the study as a whole: Clonal diversity was possibly underestimated, and the donors were mostly white British, with more females.

Measured with immunoSEQ multiplex PCR; TCRdb has only the in-frame clones, and not every one. The repertoire holds approximately 170,000 clones, with roughly nine tenths as singletons. Notes on this clone: The antigen is not known.

This CDR3 has 14 residues. The V gene end was trimmed by 6 bases and the J gene end by 4 bases; junction bases not matched to a gene: 4. Germline V gene sequence: CDR1 MNHEY, CDR2 SVGAGI. Specimen: peripheral blood, collected on day 0 of AZD1222 vaccination. V and J are TRBV6-5 and TRBJ1-1, with 11 bases matching TRBD1. This receptor was taken from an adult in good health. CDR3 nucleotides: TGTGCCAGCAGGACCGGGACAGGGGGCACTGAAGCTTTCTTT. It codes for CASRTGTGGTEAFF.